This is a list of T cell receptor beta chains from one sample in a study of beta chain features in type 1 diabetes. TCRdb's table, derived via immunoSEQ multiplex PCR, lists solely in-frame clones and lacks some. The sample carries 200,000 to 250,000 clones, about 70% recorded once. The sample comprised naive CD4+ T cells from blood. Every receptor here comes from a man younger than 45 in good health. The CDR3 runs from the conserved cysteine through the conserved F or W. The order of the fields is clone size, V gene, D gene, J gene, CDR3 protein, CDR3 DNA. The D gene is left open where the match is weak. The listing skips clone size in some rows; elsewhere it reads once, few, many or a size class.

once	TRBV29-1	NA	TRBJ1-1	CSVSRGWDTEAFF	TGCAGCGTTAGCAGGGGTTGGGACACTGAAGCTTTCTTT
NA	TRBV15	NA	TRBJ1-6	CATSREGRIYNSPLHF	TGTGCCACCAGCAGAGAGGGGCGAATATATAATTCACCCCTCCACTTT
NA	TRBV20-1	NA	TRBJ2-2	CSARNTGELFF	TGCAGTGCTAGGAACACCGGGGAGCTGTTTTTT
NA	TRBV13	TRBD1	TRBJ2-5	CASSSSDRGETQYF	TGTGCCAGCAGCTCATCCGACAGGGGAGAGACCCAGTACTTC
NA	TRBV6-5	NA	TRBJ2-5	CASSYWGLSAQETQYF	TGTGCCAGCAGTTACTGGGGCTTGTCGGCCCAAGAGACCCAGTACTTC
NA	TRBV4-3	NA	TRBJ2-1	CASSQDYWLAKAYNEQFF	TGCGCCAGCAGCCAAGACTACTGGCTAGCCAAGGCCTACAATGAGCAGTTCTTC
NA	TRBV29-1	TRBD2	TRBJ2-7	CSVESGRAYEQYF	TGCAGCGTTGAGAGCGGGAGAGCGTACGAGCAGTACTTC
NA	TRBV5-1	NA	TRBJ2-7	CASSLGADAYEQYF	TGCGCCAGCAGCTTGGGGGCCGACGCCTACGAGCAGTACTTC
NA	TRBV19	TRBD1	TRBJ2-7	CASSGDRGTYEQYF	TGTGCCAGTAGCGGGGACAGGGGCACCTACGAGCAGTACTTC
NA	TRBV6-5	NA	TRBJ2-3	CASSLRGLGTDTQYF	TGTGCCAGCAGCCTCCGAGGGCTAGGGACAGATACGCAGTATTTT
NA	TRBV7-2	TRBD2	TRBJ2-7	CASSLTSGPYEQYF	TGTGCCAGCAGCTTGACTAGCGGACCCTACGAGCAGTACTTC
NA	TRBV5-6	TRBD1	TRBJ1-1	CASSYDRGTEAFF	TGTGCCAGCAGCTATGACAGGGGAACTGAAGCTTTCTTT
NA	TRBV4-1	NA	TRBJ1-2	CASSQDVGGYTF	TGCGCCAGCAGCCAAGATGTCGGTGGCTACACCTTC
NA	TRBV7-9	NA	TRBJ2-3	CASRTLADTQYF	TGTGCCAGCAGAACCCTAGCAGATACGCAGTATTTT
NA	TRBV27	NA	TRBJ2-5	CAGEEQETQYF	TGCGCCGGGGAAGAACAAGAGACCCAGTACTTC
NA	TRBV25-1	NA	TRBJ2-1	CDTSVDHNEQFF	TGTGATACCAGCGTGGACCACAATGAGCAGTTCTTC
NA	TRBV2	TRBD2	TRBJ2-3	CASSVGLAGAPGDTQYF	TGTGCCAGCAGTGTCGGACTAGCGGGGGCGCCTGGAGATACGCAGTATTTT
few	TRBV30	TRBD2	TRBJ2-3	CAWSLQRGGRDTQYF	TGTGCCTGGAGTCTCCAGCGGGGGGGCCGGGATACGCAGTATTTT
NA	TRBV5-1	NA	TRBJ2-5	CASSAGRFEETQYF	TGCGCCAGCAGCGCCGGACGTTTTGAAGAGACCCAGTACTTC
NA	TRBV29-1	NA	TRBJ1-1	CSVLREPMNTEAFF	TGCAGCGTCCTCCGGGAGCCAATGAACACTGAAGCTTTCTTT
NA	TRBV14	TRBD1	TRBJ2-3	CASSHNRGEQYF	TGTGCCAGCAGTCACAACAGGGGTGAGCAGTATTTT
NA	TRBV9	NA	TRBJ2-3	CASSVGVSGPATDTQYF	TGTGCCAGCAGCGTAGGGGTAAGCGGGCCGGCCACAGATACGCAGTATTTT
NA	TRBV29-1	NA	TRBJ2-7	CSVEGQTYEQYF	TGCAGCGTTGAAGGCCAGACCTACGAGCAGTACTTC
once	TRBV5-4	NA	TRBJ2-3	CASSQSGLSTDTQYF	TGTGCCAGCAGCCAAAGCGGGCTCAGCACAGATACGCAGTATTTT
once	TRBV28	NA	TRBJ2-7	CASSPELGRGTYEQYF	TGTGCCAGCAGTCCCGAACTCGGACGGGGAACCTACGAGCAGTACTTC
few	TRBV29-1	TRBD2	TRBJ2-7	CSVVTSGRRHYEQYF	TGCAGCGTTGTAACTAGCGGGCGACGGCACTACGAGCAGTACTTC
NA	TRBV30	TRBD1	TRBJ2-7	CAGQDRVINEQYF	TGTGCCGGGCAGGACAGGGTGATCAACGAGCAGTACTTC
once	TRBV28	TRBD2	TRBJ2-5	CASSTAGREWRETQYF	TGTGCCAGCAGTACCGCTGGGCGGGAGTGGCGGGAGACCCAGTACTTC
few	TRBV9	TRBD2	TRBJ2-5	CASSGTGTKETQYF	TGTGCCAGCAGCGGGACCGGGACTAAAGAGACCCAGTACTTC
NA	TRBV30	NA	TRBJ2-1	CAWSVGSGSYNEQFF	TGTGCCTGGAGTGTTGGTAGCGGATCCTACAATGAGCAGTTCTTC
NA	TRBV30	NA	TRBJ2-5	CAWSRTNEATQYF	TGTGCCTGGAGTCGGACTAACGAAGCAACCCAGTACTTC
NA	TRBV2	TRBD1	TRBJ2-5	CASNRQGSEETQYF	TGTGCCAGCAATCGACAGGGGAGTGAAGAGACCCAGTACTTC
NA	TRBV30	TRBD2	TRBJ2-7	CAWVTSGGSYEQYF	TGTGCCTGGGTGACTAGCGGGGGATCATACGAGCAGTACTTC
NA	TRBV10-3	NA	TRBJ2-1	CAISGMGVATYNEQFF	TGTGCCATCAGTGGGATGGGCGTTGCCACCTACAATGAGCAGTTCTTC
few	TRBV10-3	NA	TRBJ2-3	CAISQGGEATDTQYF	TGTGCCATCAGTCAGGGGGGAGAAGCCACAGATACGCAGTATTTT
NA	TRBV5-4	NA	TRBJ1-1	CASSLAKSPGSEAFF	TGTGCCAGCAGCTTGGCCAAGAGTCCAGGGTCTGAAGCTTTCTTT
NA	TRBV25-1	TRBD1	TRBJ2-5	CASSETGGQETQYF	TGTGCCAGCAGTGAGACAGGGGGCCAAGAGACCCAGTACTTC
few	TRBV29-1	NA	TRBJ2-7	CSVQAVTNSYEQYF	TGCAGCGTTCAGGCCGTGACGAACTCCTACGAGCAGTACTTC
NA	TRBV18	NA	TRBJ2-1	CASSPDRDHNEQFF	TGTGCCAGCTCACCGGATCGGGACCACAATGAGCAGTTCTTC
NA	TRBV19	NA	TRBJ1-2	CASGGNTF	TGTGCCAGTGGAGGAAACACCTTC
NA	TRBV4-3	NA	TRBJ2-1	CASSQERAYSYNEQFF	TGCGCCAGCAGCCAAGAGCGGGCCTACTCCTACAATGAGCAGTTCTTC
NA	TRBV7-9	NA	TRBJ2-1	CASTVAPYNEQFF	TGTGCCAGCACGGTTGCTCCCTACAATGAGCAGTTCTTC
few	TRBV30	NA	TRBJ1-1	CAWRATGGGTEAFF	TGTGCCTGGAGGGCCACGGGTGGAGGCACTGAAGCTTTCTTT
NA	TRBV28	NA	TRBJ2-7	CASNRATRDEQYF	TGTGCCAGCAACCGGGCCACAAGAGACGAGCAGTACTTC
few	TRBV7-2	TRBD2	TRBJ2-5	CASSSGRLAGYQETQYF	TGTGCCAGCAGCTCCGGTCGGCTAGCGGGGTACCAAGAGACCCAGTACTTC
NA	TRBV12-5	NA	TRBJ2-1	CASGSSGSYNEQFF	TGTGCTAGTGGTTCCAGCGGTAGCTACAATGAGCAGTTCTTC